This T cell receptor beta chain emerged from a study of T cell repertoires in aging, cancer and after chemotherapy. Study findings and constraints: Healthy donors lost TCR diversity with age mainly through richness, cancer patients through richness and evenness. Compared with age-matched healthy donors, untreated hematological or solid cancer patients showed higher blood TCR clonality.

TRB rearrangements spanning V, D and J were amplified using mixed TRB-A/B primers. TCRdb used MiXCR to reprocess the multiplex PCR reads, holding one entry per CDR3 protein. The sample consists of around 9,700 distinct CDR3 sequences, about 34% of them appearing once. This clonotype was counted between two and nine times. Its antigen is unknown. TCR beta rearrangements were amplified from peripheral blood genomic DNA. The CDR3 extends over 17 amino acids. Trimming removed 4 bases from V and 4 bases from J, with 22 bases in between. The V gene's germline CDR1 is SGHKS and CDR2 YYEKEE (reference sequence).

Sequencing was performed on blood. The chain is built from TRBV5-5 and TRBJ2-3; D is tentatively TRBD1 or TRBD2 (6 bases each). The TCR originated in a human donor in good health. The CDR3 loop reads CASSGDSGTLGADTQYF. The CDR3 DNA reads TGTGCCAGCAGCGGGGACTCCGGGACATTAGGGGCAGATACGCAGTATTTT.